The source of this T cell receptor beta chain is a study of T cell responses to AZD1222 COVID-19 vaccine. Overall study results and limits: Mostly white British, mostly female donors; authors suggested clonal diversity may be underestimated.

Repertoires were generated with immunoSEQ multiplex PCR, while TCRdb's copy carries only in-frame clones and drops some. In the table there are about 120,000 clones, about 85% of which are singletons. CDR3 length equals 14 residues. Germline V gene data show CDR1 as MNHEY and CDR2 as SVGAGI. V gave up 6 bases and J gave up 5 bases, with 16 bases separating them. Combined were second doses at about 4 or about 12 weeks. On this clone: Its matching antigen is unknown.

This specimen consisted of peripheral blood, obtained 28 days after the second AZD1222 dose. The V and J genes are TRBV6-5 and TRBJ1-1; tentatively, D is TRBD1 (5 bases). The source is an adult who received the AZD1222 COVID-19 vaccine. The CDR3 nucleotides read TGTGCCAGCAGGAGTTTTGAGGGGAGGACTGAAGCTTTCTTT. This gives the protein CASRSFEGRTEAFF.